This TCR beta chain was sequenced in a study of T cells in Graves' hyperthyroidism and ophthalmopathy. There are 15 residues in the CDR3. Germline V lookup: CDR1 SEHNR, CDR2 FQNEAQ (reference sequence). J was trimmed by 2 bases and V by 5 bases; bases with no gene match: 6. Amplification of TCR beta CDR3 regions used RNA as the template. HTBI primers were employed in a first-round RT-PCR of the TCR CDR3. TCRdb independently ran MiXCR on the multiplex PCR reads; one entry per CDR3 protein. This repertoire shows around 580,000 distinct CDR3 sequences, about 43% found once; its top ten account for about 8.3%.

The specimen was peripheral blood or thyroid tissue (not recorded which). This TCR came from a woman between 18 and 30 years old with Graves' hyperthyroidism. The chain joins TRBV7-9 to TRBJ2-1; 7 bases match TRBD2. For the CDR3, the DNA is TGTGCCAGCAGCCCAGAGCGGGAACCCTACAATGAGCAGTTCTTC. Amino acids: CASSPEREPYNEQFF.